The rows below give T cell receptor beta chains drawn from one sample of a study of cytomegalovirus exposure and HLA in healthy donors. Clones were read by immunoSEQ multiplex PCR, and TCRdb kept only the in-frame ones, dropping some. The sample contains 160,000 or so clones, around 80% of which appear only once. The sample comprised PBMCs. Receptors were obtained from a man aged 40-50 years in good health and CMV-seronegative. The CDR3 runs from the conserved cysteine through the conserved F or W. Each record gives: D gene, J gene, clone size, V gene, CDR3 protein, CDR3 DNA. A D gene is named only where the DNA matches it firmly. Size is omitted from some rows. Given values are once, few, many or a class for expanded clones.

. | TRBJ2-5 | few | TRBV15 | CATSRVGGYGIRETQYF | TGTGCCACCAGCAGAGTAGGAGGGTATGGGATTCGGGAGACCCAGTACTTC
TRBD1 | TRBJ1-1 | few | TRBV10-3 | CAISESTGKAFF | TGTGCCATCAGTGAGTCGACAGGGAAAGCTTTCTTT
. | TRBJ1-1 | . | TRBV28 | CASSSPPLEAFF | TGTGCCAGCAGTTCCCCCCCTCTTGAAGCTTTCTTT
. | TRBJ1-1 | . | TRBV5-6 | CASSLRGGRTEAFF | TGTGCCAGCAGCCTCCGGGGGGGAAGAACTGAAGCTTTCTTT
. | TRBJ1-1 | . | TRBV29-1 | CSGGQDGTEAFF | TGCAGCGGGGGGCAGGACGGCACTGAAGCTTTCTTT
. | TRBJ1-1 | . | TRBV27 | CASSSRGAAFF | TGTGCCAGCAGTTCCAGGGGCGCGGCTTTCTTT
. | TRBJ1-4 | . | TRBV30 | CAWSYGTNEKLFF | TGTGCCTGGAGTTATGGCACTAATGAAAAACTGTTTTTT
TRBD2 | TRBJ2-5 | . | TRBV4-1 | CASSQDERGGRETQYF | TGCGCCAGCAGCCAAGATGAACGGGGGGGCCGGGAGACCCAGTACTTC
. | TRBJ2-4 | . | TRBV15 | CATSKQGSLAKNSQYF | TGTGCCACCAGCAAACAGGGTTCTTTAGCCAAAAACAGTCAGTACTTC
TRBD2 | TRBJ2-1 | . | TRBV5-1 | CASQGGTSMPGEQFF | TGCGCCAGCCAAGGCGGGACTAGCATGCCGGGTGAGCAGTTCTTC
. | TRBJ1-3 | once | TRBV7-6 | CASSLGGGPGNTIYF | TGTGCCAGCAGCTTAGGGGGGGGCCCTGGAAACACCATATATTTT
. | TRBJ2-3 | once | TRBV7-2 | CASSFRSLQAQYF | TGTGCCAGCAGCTTCAGATCCCTTCAGGCGCAGTATTTT
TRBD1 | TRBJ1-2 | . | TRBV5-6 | CASSLVSGGGYTF | TGTGCCAGCAGCTTGGTCTCAGGGGGAGGCTACACCTTC
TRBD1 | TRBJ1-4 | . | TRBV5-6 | CASSPNRGNEKLFF | TGTGCCAGCAGCCCCAACAGGGGCAATGAAAAACTGTTTTTT
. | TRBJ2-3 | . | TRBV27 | CASSPSSTFLQYF | TGTGCCAGCAGTCCGAGCTCTACCTTTCTGCAGTATTTT
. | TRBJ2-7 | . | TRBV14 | CASSQAGTQPYEQYF | TGTGCCAGCAGCCAAGCCGGGACTCAACCTTACGAGCAGTACTTC
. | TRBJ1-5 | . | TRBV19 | CATLAGGGLDSQPQHF | TGTGCCACTCTGGCGGGGGGAGGGTTAGATTCTCAGCCCCAGCATTTT
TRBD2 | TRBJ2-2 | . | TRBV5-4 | CASSPRASGSATGELFF | TGCGCCAGCAGCCCGCGAGCTAGCGGGAGCGCCACCGGGGAGCTGTTTTTT
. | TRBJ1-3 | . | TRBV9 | CASSEMTAFSGNTIYF | TGTGCCAGCAGCGAGATGACAGCCTTCTCTGGAAACACCATATATTTT
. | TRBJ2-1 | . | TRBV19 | CASSIRYLYNEQFF | TGTGCCAGTAGTATCCGGTACCTGTACAATGAGCAGTTCTTC
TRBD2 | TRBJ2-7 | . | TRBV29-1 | CSVVEGLAGPYEQYF | TGCAGCGTTGTAGAAGGACTAGCGGGCCCCTACGAGCAGTACTTC
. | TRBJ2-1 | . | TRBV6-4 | CASSDWRGDEQFF | TGTGCCAGCAGTGACTGGCGGGGAGATGAGCAGTTCTTC
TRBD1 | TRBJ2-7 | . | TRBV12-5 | CASAEDRGYSEQYF | TGTGCTAGTGCCGAGGACAGGGGGTACTCCGAGCAGTACTTC
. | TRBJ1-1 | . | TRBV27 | CASSSQDGYTEAFF | TGTGCCAGCAGTTCACAGGACGGATACACTGAAGCTTTCTTT
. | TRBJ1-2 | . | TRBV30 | CAWSRRSPGYGYTF | TGTGCCTGGAGTCGACGGAGCCCCGGATATGGCTACACCTTC
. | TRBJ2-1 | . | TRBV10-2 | CASKFLQGGGNEQFF | TGCGCCAGCAAGTTCCTCCAGGGAGGGGGCAATGAGCAGTTCTTC
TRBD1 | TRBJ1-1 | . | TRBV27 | CASSFNGQVNTEAFF | TGTGCCAGCAGTTTTAACGGACAGGTGAACACTGAAGCTTTCTTT
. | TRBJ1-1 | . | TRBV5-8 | CASTDQLNTEAFF | TGTGCCAGCACCGATCAGTTGAACACTGAAGCTTTCTTT
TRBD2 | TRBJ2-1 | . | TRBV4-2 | CASSQEPGGSWYNEQFF | TGTGCCAGCAGCCAAGAACCGGGAGGATCTTGGTACAATGAGCAGTTCTTC
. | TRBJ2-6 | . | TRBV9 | CASSPAGYSGANGLTF | TGTGCCAGCAGCCCAGCAGGTTACTCTGGGGCCAACGGCCTGACTTTC
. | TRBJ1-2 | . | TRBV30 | CAWSLGVAGYTF | TGTGCCTGGAGTCTAGGAGTGGCGGGCTACACCTTC
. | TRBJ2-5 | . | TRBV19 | CASSIVPGVRRAETQYF | TGTGCCAGTAGTATAGTTCCCGGGGTCCGGCGCGCTGAGACCCAGTACTTC
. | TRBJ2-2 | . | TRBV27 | CASSLPTRERTGELFF | TGTGCCAGCAGTTTACCGACCAGGGAACGCACCGGGGAGCTGTTTTTT
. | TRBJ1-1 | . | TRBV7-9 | CSSSILLNTEAFF | TGTTCCAGCAGTATCCTCTTGAACACTGAAGCTTTCTTT
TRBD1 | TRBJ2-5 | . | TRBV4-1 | CASSLGQFAETQYF | TGCGCCAGCAGTTTGGGACAGTTCGCAGAGACCCAGTACTTC
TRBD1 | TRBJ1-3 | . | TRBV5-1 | CASSSGQGAKSGNTIYF | TGCGCCAGCAGCTCTGGACAGGGGGCAAAATCTGGAAACACCATATATTTT
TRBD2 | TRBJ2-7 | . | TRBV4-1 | CASSLRTSEVHEQYF | TGCGCCAGCAGCCTAAGGACTAGCGAGGTCCACGAGCAGTACTTC
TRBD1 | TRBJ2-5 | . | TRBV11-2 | CASSLVPGGFGETQYF | TGTGCCAGCAGCTTAGTACCAGGGGGCTTCGGGGAGACCCAGTACTTC
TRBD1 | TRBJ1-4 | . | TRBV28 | CASSLPGGEKLFF | TGTGCCAGCAGTTTGCCAGGGGGCGAAAAACTGTTTTTT
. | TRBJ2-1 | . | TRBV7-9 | CASSPRSYNEQFF | TGTGCCAGCAGCCCACGTAGTTACAATGAGCAGTTCTTC
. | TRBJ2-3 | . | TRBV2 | CATRRGRGRADTQYF | TGTGCCACCCGGAGGGGCCGGGGAAGAGCAGATACGCAGTATTTT
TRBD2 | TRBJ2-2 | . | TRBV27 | CASSFSGSGTGELFF | TGTGCCAGCAGTTTTAGCGGGAGCGGCACCGGGGAGCTGTTTTTT
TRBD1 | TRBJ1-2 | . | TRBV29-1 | CSVGTDGYTF | TGCAGCGTGGGGACAGATGGCTACACCTTC
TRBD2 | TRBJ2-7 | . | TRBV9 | CASSVGREGTYEQYF | TGTGCCAGCAGCGTGGGGCGGGAGGGGACCTACGAGCAGTACTTC
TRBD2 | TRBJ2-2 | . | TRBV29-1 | CSTGGTNTGELFF | TGCAGCACGGGGGGTACGAACACCGGGGAGCTGTTTTTT
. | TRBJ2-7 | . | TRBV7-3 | CASSLGGPSYEQYF | TGTGCCAGCAGCTTAGGAGGCCCCTCCTACGAGCAGTACTTC
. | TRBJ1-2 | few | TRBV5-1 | CASSLEQGRDYGYTF | TGCGCCAGCAGCTTGGAGCAGGGAAGAGACTATGGCTACACCTTC
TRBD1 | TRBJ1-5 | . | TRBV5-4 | CASSLGQGNNQPQHF | TGTGCCAGCAGCTTGGGACAGGGGAACAATCAGCCCCAGCATTTT
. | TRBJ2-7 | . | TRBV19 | CASSIGAGWDEQYF | TGTGCCAGTAGTATTGGGGCAGGGTGGGACGAGCAGTACTTC